This T cell receptor beta chain was sequenced in a study of beta chain features in type 1 diabetes. Study in general: No age, gender or cell yield differences were seen between patients and healthy donors.

Sorting that relied on CD45RO/CCR7/CD25/CD127/CD95/CD27 yielded CD4+ naive, central memory, regulatory and stem cell-like memory cells. Sorted populations all had greater than 95% purity. Trimming pared 4 bases from V and 2 bases from J, leaving 8 bases between. The CDR3 runs to 13 residues. The germline CDR1 and CDR2 sequences are SGHDN and FVKESK. Whole-study findings and limits: The study found moderately but significantly shorter TCRB CDR3s in all four CD4+ subsets of Type 1 diabetes patients. Sampled from patients, naive, central memory and Treg TCRB repertoires appeared more similar than those sampled from healthy donors.

Expressed TCRB transcripts got sequenced, as all isolated RNA was reverse transcribed. Clones were sequenced by immunoSEQ multiplex PCR, and TCRdb holds only the in-frame ones, with some missing. Found here are 240,000 or so clones, about a fifth of them singletons; the top ten hold around 0.029%. This clone was seen only a few times. Its cognate antigen is unknown. The same CDR3 is also encoded by other DNA sequences in this sample. The TCR sequence derives from a woman in her thirties or forties with type 1 diabetes. This chain links TRBV14 with TRBJ1-1, with D uncertain. Sequencing used naive CD4+ T cells from blood. As DNA, the CDR3 is TGTGCCAGCAGCCGCACGGTCAACACTGAAGCTTTCTTT. Translated: CASSRTVNTEAFF.